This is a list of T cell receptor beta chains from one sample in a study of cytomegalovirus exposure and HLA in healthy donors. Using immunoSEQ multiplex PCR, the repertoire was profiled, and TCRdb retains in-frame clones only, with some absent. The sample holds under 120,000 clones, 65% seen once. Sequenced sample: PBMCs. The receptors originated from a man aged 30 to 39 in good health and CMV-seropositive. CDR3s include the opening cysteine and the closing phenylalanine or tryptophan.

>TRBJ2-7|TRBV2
CASFRTESPYYYEQYF
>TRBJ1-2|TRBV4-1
CASSQAVAGERGYTF
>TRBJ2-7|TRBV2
CASSARDSQQYF
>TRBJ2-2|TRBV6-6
CATSGGELFF
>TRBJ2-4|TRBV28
CASSLTGFDKNIQYF
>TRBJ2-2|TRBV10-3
CAISAGLAGTGELFF
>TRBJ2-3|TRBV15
CATKDRGFSDTQYF
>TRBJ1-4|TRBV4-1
CASSPETGPNEKLFF
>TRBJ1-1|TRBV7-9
CASSLDRGLNTEAFF
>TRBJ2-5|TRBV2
CASILDRGLQETQYF
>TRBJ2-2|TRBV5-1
CASSPEPDTPELFF
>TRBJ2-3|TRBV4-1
CASSQEGPRADTQYF
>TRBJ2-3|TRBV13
CASSLRVAGDTDTQYF
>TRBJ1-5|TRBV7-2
CASSPDGVQNQPQHF
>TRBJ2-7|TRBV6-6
CASSFSGAEQYF
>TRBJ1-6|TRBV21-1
CASSKARGDPRGSPLHF
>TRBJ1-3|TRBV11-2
CASSLGPRNSGNTIYF
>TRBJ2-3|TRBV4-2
CASSHAGTSGGPTDTQYF
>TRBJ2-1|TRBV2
CAALIQITHNEQFF
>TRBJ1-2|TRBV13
CASSSVIYGYTF
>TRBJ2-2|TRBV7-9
CASSSSSGGTGELFF
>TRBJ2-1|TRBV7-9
CASSPDHFRQGSYEQFF
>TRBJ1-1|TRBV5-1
CASAGTVMNTEAFF
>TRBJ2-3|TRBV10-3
CAIGGSGSLDTDTQYF
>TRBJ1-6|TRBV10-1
CASSENRGGSPLHF
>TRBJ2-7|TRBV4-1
CASSQVERGPYEQYF
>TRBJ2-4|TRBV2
CASSAAGKNIQYF
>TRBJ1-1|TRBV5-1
CASSGAPNTEAFF
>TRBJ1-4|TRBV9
CASSEGQVDEKLFF
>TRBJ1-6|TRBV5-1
CASSLTQGTGSPLHF
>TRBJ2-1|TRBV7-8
CASSYARAKYNEQFF
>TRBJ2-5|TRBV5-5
CASSLRRGLETQYF
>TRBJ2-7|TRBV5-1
CASSLDREQYF
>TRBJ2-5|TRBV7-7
CASSLDRTGASAQYF
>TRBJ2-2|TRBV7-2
CASSLAGTGDGELFF
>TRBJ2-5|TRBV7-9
CASSQLSGGAVKTQYF
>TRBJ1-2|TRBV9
CASSVGRTARTNYGYTF
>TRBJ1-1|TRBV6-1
CASTLRGGTEAFF
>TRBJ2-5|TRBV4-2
CASSQGLAGGETQYF
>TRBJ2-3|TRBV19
CASSIEGVGGQYF